The clone carrying this TCR beta chain was counted ten times or more. A Clinical Activity Score of at least 3, a NOSPECS grade of at least 4 and a duration under 3 months were recorded in the ophthalmopathy patients. The germline V gene has CDR1 SGHAT and CDR2 FQNNGV. The CDR3 sequence is 15 residues long. V lost 3 bases to trimming and J lost 6 bases; unmatched junction nucleotides: 8. The entry originates in a study of T cells in Graves' hyperthyroidism and ophthalmopathy. Using RNA transcripts as the source, TCR beta CDR3 regions were amplified. TCR CDR3 underwent first-round RT-PCR with the HTBI primer set. TCRdb analysed the multiplex PCR reads with MiXCR anew, one entry per CDR3 protein. The profile shows 300,000 to 400,000 distinct CDR3 sequences, about 14% of them singletons.

Material: blood. The chain uses TRBV11-2 and TRBJ2-1, with 7 nucleotides matching TRBD2. The clonotype was recovered from a woman aged 25 to 39 with Graves' ophthalmopathy. CDR3 nucleotides: TGTGCCAGCAGCTTTTCAGCGGGGAGGGGCAATGAGCAGTTCTTC. Translation gives CASSFSAGRGNEQFF.